This T cell receptor beta chain was identified during a study of T cells in Graves' hyperthyroidism and ophthalmopathy. Study-wide points: A model of 13 V-J features distinguished ophthalmopathy from stable hyperthyroidism.

TCR beta CDR3 regions were amplified from RNA transcripts. The study used the HTBI primer set for a first-round RT-PCR of the TCR CDR3. TCRdb re-derived calls from the multiplex PCR reads in MiXCR, one entry per CDR3 protein. The sample carries almost 350,000 distinct CDR3 sequences, around a sixth recorded once. CDR3 length equals 15 residues. CDR1 GTSNPN and CDR2 SVGIG come from the germline V gene (reference sequence). V lost 0 bases, J lost 0 bases, and 1 base stayed unmatched. Under 3 months was the duration of disease in ophthalmopathy patients, who also had a Clinical Activity Score of at least 3 and a NOSPECS grade of at least 4. Patients were excluded for uncontrolled infection, other autoimmune disease, pregnancy or lactation. At least ten counts were recorded for this clonotype. Its antigen remains unidentified.

The receptor was isolated from a woman between 40 and 55 years old with Graves' ophthalmopathy. The chain links TRBV30 to TRBJ2-2; 7 bases are shared with TRBD1. Source material: blood. The CDR3 spells CAWSVDRTNTGELFF. CDR3 DNA: TGTGCCTGGAGTGTGGACAGGACGAACACCGGGGAGCTGTTTTTT.